This T cell receptor (beta chain) was identified during a study of regulatory T cells in long-lasting Graves disease (dated by TCRdb to the early 2020s). Broadly, across the study: In the newly diagnosed Graves' disease group, patients had been taking antithyroid drugs for less than 3 months. Peripheral blood TCR sequencing and RNA sequencing compared persistent Graves' disease patients with newly diagnosed Graves' disease patients. A total of about 35 samples underwent TCR sequencing, from some 13 patients with persistent Graves' disease and some 20 patients with newly diagnosed Graves' disease. The study was conducted in China and was registered as a clinical trial.

What the work shows at the level of the full study, not this receptor alone: Persistent Graves' disease patients showed lower TCR Shannon entropy and fewer highly expanded clones than newly diagnosed patients, suggesting clonal expansion. Sequencing and analysis were restricted to the TCR beta chain. Peripheral blood alone was examined, since thyroid tissue, which constituted the primary lesion, could not be accessed. Persistent patients shared more public clonotypes among themselves (2,741) than newly diagnosed patients did (approximately 900). The small sample size was acknowledged by the authors as a limitation that may reduce accuracy.

This specimen's time point label, interpreted: newly diagnosed GD, antithyroid drugs for less than 3 months. For both TCR sequencing and RNA sequencing, RNA was extracted from PBMCs using TRIzol. The diagnosis of Graves' disease followed American Thyroid Association guidelines. Patients for the study were recruited at an endocrinology department in Xi'an, China. From each patient, around 8.3 milliliters of peripheral blood was collected into an EDTA anticoagulant tube. Ficoll Paque Plus density gradient separation was used to isolate PBMCs, and no additional T cell sorting was done. An Agilent 2100 Bioanalyzer and agarose gel were used to check RNA quality, and a NanoDrop 2000 was used to measure RNA concentration. About this clonotype itself: Its antigen is unknown. The input lacks base qualities; no much larger clone sits a single base away.

Preparation of the library involved multiplex PCR. The instrument given in TCRdb is Illumina HiSeq 4000. CDR3 regions were amplified by Arm-PCR with iRepertoire HTBI primers to construct TCR beta libraries. PCR products were gel purified before sequencing. As for the authors' bioinformatics: A total of around 59 TRBV and 14 TRBJ segments were identified across samples and were used for gene usage analysis of CDR3 amino acid clonotypes. COPE and FqMerger were used to merge the filtered high-quality paired reads into contigs. BLAST was used to align contigs to the IMGT TRBV, TRBD and TRBJ reference genes, and CDR3 was defined following IMGT. Any clonotype with a frequency above 0.1% was classified as a highly expanded clone. Repertoire diversity was measured by Shannon entropy, and V-J evenness by the Gini coefficient. Public clonotypes were defined as clonotypes shared by more than one individual. TCRdb reprocessing: public reads trimmed at Q25 with fastp, clones called with MiXCR, in-frame beta chains kept. Rows are unified per CDR3 protein, each entry keeping the most common DNA and genes. None of the V and J calls come from the authors' own analysis; TCRdb made them. The sample table shows some 220,000 distinct CDR3 sequences, and roughly 19% are seen once. The ten biggest clones cover approximately 12% of the sample.

The sample also formed part of further work on T cells in Graves' hyperthyroidism and ophthalmopathy. As that second study puts it: Stable Graves' hyperthyroidism was defined as no progression to ophthalmopathy during 18 months of follow-up. The hyperthyroidism patients were between 18 and 65 years old and newly diagnosed, with a disease duration of less than 2 months. The study excluded patients with uncontrolled infections, other autoimmune diseases, pregnancy or lactation. Diagnoses relied on clinical symptoms, serum thyroxine and TRAb, thyroid ultrasound and orbital computed tomography. For the first round of RT-PCR on the TCR CDR3, the HTBI primer set was used together with the Qiagen OneStep RT-PCR kit. Blood samples also contained most of the expanded thyroid clonotypes (frequency above 0.001), which suggests that blood repertoires may reflect thyroid immune responses. In cross-validation, a model built on a 13 V-J signature told ophthalmopathy apart from stable hyperthyroidism with about 90% sensitivity and 81% to 82% specificity, and in testing the same model reached 80%/75%. In validation, the model predicted progression to ophthalmopathy with about 71% sensitivity and roughly 75% specificity, a median of roughly seven months before onset. TCR V-J signatures able to tell the groups apart were searched for in a discovery cohort of 100 patients, of whom over 40 had Graves' ophthalmopathy and under 65 had stable Graves' hyperthyroidism. An independent validation cohort of 18 to 20 hyperthyroidism patients and approximately 15 patients who later progressed to ophthalmopathy tested prospective prediction of ophthalmopathy. The 100 discovery patients were randomly divided into training and test sets at a 7:3 ratio. The study also compared thyroid tissue and blood T-cell repertoires from five or six Graves' hyperthyroidism patients. Once sampling was done, hyperthyroidism patients were given methimazole at a starting dose of 30 mg daily, whereas ophthalmopathy patients were given high-dose intravenous methylprednisolone. A second multiplex PCR round built the libraries, followed by size selection and purification. The libraries were sequenced on an Illumina HiSeq2000 using paired-end 100 bp reads. SOAPnuke was used to process the raw data, with reads discarded if the reads contained adapters or uncalled bases, had a mean Phred below 15, or lacked an exact constant-primer or identifier match. High-quality paired reads were merged with COPE v1.2.5, and unique nucleotide sequences were defined as clonotypes. Clonotypes were aligned to IMGT TRBV, TRBD and TRBJ reference segments using MiTCR v1.1. Analysis was restricted to V-J combinations with a frequency above 0.0001, which covered roughly 99% of repertoires. The TCS score was defined as the ratio of F50 (clonal expansion) to E x V (chaos), calculated using BLOSUM62-based TCRdist between CDR3 peptides within each V-J. Welch's t-statistics and random forest reduced approximately 520 V-J features to about 13, which were used in a naive Bayes classifier (R e1071). No statistical method was used to fix the sample size in advance, and group allocation was not hidden from the investigators. The paper reports TCR Vbeta CDR3 sequencing of 135 peripheral blood samples: under 45 ophthalmopathy, roughly 80 hyperthyroidism and approximately 17 progressor patients.

The sample consisted of peripheral blood mononuclear cells (PBMCs), taken at new diagnosis, from a patient treated with antithyroid drugs. This TCR was sampled from a woman in her thirties with Graves disease. Donor details come from another sample of the same person, matched by shared clones.

The DNA sequence follows: TGTGCCAGCAGCGTAGAGAGCACTCACACAGATACGCAGTATTTT. Its coded protein is CASSVESTHTDTQYF. The chain uses TRBV9 and TRBJ2-3; no D gene is confidently identified. In the germline V gene, CDR1 corresponds to SGDLS and CDR2 to YYNGEE. The CDR3 contains 15 residues, cysteine and phenylalanine counted. Only CDR3 DNA is held: 45 bases, read in frame from base 1. Deletion took 0 bases off V and 2 bases off J, with a span of 10 bases between the germline ends.